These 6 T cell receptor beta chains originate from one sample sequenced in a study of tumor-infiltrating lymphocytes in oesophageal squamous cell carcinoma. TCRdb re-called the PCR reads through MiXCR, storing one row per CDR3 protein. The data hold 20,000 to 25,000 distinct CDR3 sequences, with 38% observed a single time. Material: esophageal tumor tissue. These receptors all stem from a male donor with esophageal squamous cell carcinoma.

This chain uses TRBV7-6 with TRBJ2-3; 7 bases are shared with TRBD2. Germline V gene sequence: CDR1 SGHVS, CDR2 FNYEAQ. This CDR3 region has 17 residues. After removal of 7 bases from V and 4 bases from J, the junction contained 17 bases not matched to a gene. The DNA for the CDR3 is TGTGCCAGCACCCTCTCTCAGGCTAGCGGCGTTTCAGATACGCAGTATTTT. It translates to CASTLSQASGVSDTQYF.

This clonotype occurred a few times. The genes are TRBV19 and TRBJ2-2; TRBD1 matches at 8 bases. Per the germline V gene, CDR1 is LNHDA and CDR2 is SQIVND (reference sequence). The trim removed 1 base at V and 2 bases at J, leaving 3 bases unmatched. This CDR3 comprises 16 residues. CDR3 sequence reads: CASSIAGTGNTGELFF. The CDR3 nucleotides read TGTGCCAGTAGTATAGCCGGGACAGGTAACACCGGGGAGCTGTTTTTT.

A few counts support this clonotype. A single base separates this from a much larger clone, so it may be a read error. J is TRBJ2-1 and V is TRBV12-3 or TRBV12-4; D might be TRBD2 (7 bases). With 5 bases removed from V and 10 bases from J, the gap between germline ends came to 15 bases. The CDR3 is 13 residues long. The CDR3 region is CASSQGTIYEQFF. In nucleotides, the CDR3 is TGTGCCAGCAGTCAGGGGACTATATACGAGCAGTTCTTC.

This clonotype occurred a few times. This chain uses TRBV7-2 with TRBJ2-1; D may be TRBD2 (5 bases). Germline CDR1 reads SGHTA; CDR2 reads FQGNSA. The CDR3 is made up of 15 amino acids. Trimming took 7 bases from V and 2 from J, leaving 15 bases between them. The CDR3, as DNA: TGTGCCAGCACCTCCACCGGGAACACCTACAATGAGCAGTTCTTC. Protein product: CASTSTGNTYNEQFF.

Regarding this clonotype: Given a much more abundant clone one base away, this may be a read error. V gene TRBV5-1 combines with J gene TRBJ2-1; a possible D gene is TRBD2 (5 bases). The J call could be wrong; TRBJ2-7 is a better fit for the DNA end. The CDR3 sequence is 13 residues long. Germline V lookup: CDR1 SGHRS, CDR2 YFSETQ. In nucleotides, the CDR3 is TGCGCCAGCAGCTTGGGACTAACGGGCGAGCAGTACTTC. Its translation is CASSLGLTGEQYF.

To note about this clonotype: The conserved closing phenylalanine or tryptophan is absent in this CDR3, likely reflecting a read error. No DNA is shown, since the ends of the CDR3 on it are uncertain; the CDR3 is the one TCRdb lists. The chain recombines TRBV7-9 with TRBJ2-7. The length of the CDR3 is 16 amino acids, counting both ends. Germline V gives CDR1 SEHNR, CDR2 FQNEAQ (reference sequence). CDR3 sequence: CASSLAAGNYGYTFGS.